This TCR beta chain comes out of a study of spatial heterogeneity in lung cancer. MiXCR was run by TCRdb on the 5' RACE reads, yielding one entry per CDR3 protein. Counted here are 12,000 or so distinct CDR3 sequences, about 6% occurring once; the ten biggest clones make up 10%. This clonotype showed up many times. Looked up from germline, CDR1 is MDHEN and CDR2 is SYDVKM. The CDR3 is made up of 13 amino acids. V gave up 7 bases and J gave up 8 bases, with 17 bases separating them. Time point described: sample taken at primary tumor resection. Whole RNA from tumor, nontumor lung or frozen PBMC was sequenced unsorted. The cohort: approximately 66 early-stage, untreated non-small cell lung cancer patients.

The sequences come from normal lung tissue next to the tumor, collected at surgery. The chain carries TRBV28 and TRBJ1-2; D is possibly TRBD1 (5 bases). The clonotype originates from a male donor with early-stage non-small cell lung cancer. CDR3 coding DNA: TGTGCCAGCAACCGGCCCAGGGTGGAAGGCTACACCTTC. Amino acid sequence: CASNRPRVEGYTF.